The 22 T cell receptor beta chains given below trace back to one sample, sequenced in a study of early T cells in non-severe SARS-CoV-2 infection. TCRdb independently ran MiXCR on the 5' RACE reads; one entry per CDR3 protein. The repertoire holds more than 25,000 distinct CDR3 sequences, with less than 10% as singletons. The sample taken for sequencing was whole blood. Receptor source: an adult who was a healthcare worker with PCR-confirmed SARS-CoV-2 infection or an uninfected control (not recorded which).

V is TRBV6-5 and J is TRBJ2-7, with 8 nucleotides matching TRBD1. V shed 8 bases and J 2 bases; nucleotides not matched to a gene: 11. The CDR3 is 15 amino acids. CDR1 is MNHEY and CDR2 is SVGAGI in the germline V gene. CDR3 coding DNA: TGTGCCAGCGGCCCAACCGGGACAGGAACCTACGAGCAGTACTTC. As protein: CASGPTGTGTYEQYF.

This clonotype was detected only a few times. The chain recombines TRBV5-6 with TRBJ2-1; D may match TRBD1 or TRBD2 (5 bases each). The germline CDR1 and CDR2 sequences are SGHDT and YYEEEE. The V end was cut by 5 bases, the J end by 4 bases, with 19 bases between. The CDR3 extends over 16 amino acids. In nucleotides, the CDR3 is TGTGCCAGCAGGTATACAGGACTTACTACTTACAATGAGCAGTTCTTC. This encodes CASRYTGLTTYNEQFF.

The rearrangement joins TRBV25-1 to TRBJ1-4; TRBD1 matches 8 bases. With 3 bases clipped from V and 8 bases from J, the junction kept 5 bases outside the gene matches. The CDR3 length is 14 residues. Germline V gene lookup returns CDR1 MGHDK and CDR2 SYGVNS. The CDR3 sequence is CASSDVRGLEKLFF. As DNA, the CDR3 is TGTGCCAGCAGTGACGTCAGGGGGCTCGAAAAACTGTTTTTT.

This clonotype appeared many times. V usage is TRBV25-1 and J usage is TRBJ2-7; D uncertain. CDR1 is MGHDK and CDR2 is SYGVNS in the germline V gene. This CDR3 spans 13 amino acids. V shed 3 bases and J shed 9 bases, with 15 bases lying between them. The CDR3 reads CASSDSKNPRQYF. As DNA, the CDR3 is TGTGCCAGCAGTGACAGTAAGAATCCGAGGCAGTACTTC.

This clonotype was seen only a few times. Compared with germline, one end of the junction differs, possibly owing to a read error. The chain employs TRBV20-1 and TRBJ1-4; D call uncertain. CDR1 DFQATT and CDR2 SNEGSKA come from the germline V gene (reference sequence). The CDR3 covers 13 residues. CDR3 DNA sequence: TGCAGTGGTTCTGAAGGGTTAAATGAAAAACTGTTATTT. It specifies CSGSEGLNEKLLF.

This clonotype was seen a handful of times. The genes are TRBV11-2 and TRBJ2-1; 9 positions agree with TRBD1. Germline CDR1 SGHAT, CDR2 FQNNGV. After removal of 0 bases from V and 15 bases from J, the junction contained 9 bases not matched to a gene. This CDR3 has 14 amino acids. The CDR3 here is CASSLDKGTGSRFF. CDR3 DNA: TGTGCCAGCAGCTTAGATAAGGGGACAGGGTCTAGGTTCTTC.

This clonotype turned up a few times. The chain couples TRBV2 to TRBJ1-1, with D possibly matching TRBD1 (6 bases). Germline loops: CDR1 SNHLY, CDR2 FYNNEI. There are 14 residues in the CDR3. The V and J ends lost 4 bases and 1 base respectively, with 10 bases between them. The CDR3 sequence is CASSVTGTNTEAFF. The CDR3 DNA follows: TGTGCCAGCAGTGTTACAGGGACGAACACTGAAGCTTTCTTT.

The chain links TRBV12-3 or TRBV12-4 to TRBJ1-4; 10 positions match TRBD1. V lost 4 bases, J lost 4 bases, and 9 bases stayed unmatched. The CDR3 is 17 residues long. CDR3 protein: CASSSSTGGIGNEKLFF. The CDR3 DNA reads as TGTGCCAGCAGTTCGTCGACAGGGGGCATTGGTAATGAAAAACTGTTTTTT.

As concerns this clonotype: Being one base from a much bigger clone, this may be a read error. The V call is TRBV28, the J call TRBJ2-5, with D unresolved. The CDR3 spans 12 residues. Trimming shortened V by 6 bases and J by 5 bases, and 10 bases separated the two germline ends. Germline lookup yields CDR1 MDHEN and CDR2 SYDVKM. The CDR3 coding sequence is TGTGCCAGCAGATTGTGGACGGAGACCCAGTACTTC. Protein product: CASRLWTETQYF.

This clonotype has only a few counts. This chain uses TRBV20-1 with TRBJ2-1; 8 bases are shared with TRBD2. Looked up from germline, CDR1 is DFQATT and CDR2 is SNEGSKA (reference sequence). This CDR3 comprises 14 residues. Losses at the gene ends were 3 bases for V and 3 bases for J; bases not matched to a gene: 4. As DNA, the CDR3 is TGCAGTGCTAGTTCGGCGGGGGGCTACAATGAGCAGTTCTTC. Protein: CSASSAGGYNEQFF.

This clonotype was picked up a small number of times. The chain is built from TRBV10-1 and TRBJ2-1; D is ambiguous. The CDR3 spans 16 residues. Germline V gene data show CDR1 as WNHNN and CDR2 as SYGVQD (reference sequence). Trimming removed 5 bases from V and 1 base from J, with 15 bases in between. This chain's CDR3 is CASSQDLGISYNEQFF. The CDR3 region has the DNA TGCGCCAGCAGTCAGGACCTAGGTATTTCCTACAATGAGCAGTTCTTC.

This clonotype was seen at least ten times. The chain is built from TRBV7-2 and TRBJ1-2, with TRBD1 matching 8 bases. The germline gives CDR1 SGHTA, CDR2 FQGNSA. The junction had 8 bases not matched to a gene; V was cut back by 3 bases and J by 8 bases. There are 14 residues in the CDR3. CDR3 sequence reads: CASSLSGGEGGYTF. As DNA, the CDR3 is TGTGCCAGCAGCTTGTCAGGGGGCGAAGGAGGCTACACCTTC.

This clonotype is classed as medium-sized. The CDR3 protein is CASSELGRDTQYF. The DNA of the CDR3 is TGTGCCAGCAGTGAACTGGGGAGAGATACGCAGTATTTT. The V gene is TRBV2, the J gene TRBJ2-3, with D maybe TRBD2 (5 bases). Germline lookup yields CDR1 SNHLY and CDR2 FYNNEI. Trimming left V 2 bases short and J 5 bases short, with 8 bases between. CDR3 length equals 13 residues. The complete variable domain, with remaining parts taken from reference TRBV2 and TRBJ2-3, reads EPEVTQTPSHQVTQMGQEVILRCVPISNHLYFYWYRQILGQKVEFLVSFYNNEISEKSEIFDDQFSVERPDGSNFTLKIRSTKLEDSAMYFCASSELGRDTQYFGPGTRLTVL.

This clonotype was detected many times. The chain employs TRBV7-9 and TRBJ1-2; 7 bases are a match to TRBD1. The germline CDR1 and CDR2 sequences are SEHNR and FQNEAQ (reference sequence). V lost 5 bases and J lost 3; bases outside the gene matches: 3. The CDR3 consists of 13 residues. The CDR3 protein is CASSPGQHYGYTF. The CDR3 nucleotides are TGTGCCAGCAGCCCGGGACAGCACTATGGCTACACCTTC.

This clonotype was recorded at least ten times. This chain's CDR3 is CSVEVNTEAFF. The DNA of the CDR3 is TGCAGCGTTGAGGTGAACACTGAAGCTTTCTTT. The V gene is TRBV29-1, the J gene TRBJ1-1; D gene unclear. V was trimmed by 3 bases and J by 0 bases, leaving 2 bases between them. Germline CDR1 is SQVTM and CDR2 is ANQGSEA. The CDR3 covers 11 residues.

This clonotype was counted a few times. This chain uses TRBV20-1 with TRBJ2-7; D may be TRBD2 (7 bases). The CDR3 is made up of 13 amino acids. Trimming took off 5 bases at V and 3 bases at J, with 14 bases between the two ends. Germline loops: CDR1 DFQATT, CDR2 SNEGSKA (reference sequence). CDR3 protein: CSAAGASGYEQYF. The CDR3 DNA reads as TGCAGTGCTGCGGGGGCATCCGGCTACGAGCAGTACTTC.

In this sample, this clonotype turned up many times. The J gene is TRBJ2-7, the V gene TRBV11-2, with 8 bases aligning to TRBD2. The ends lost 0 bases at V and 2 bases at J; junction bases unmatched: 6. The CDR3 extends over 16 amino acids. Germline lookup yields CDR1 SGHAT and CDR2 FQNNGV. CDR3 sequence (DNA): TGTGCCAGCAGCTTAGATCCAGCGGGGGCCACCTACGAGCAGTACTTC. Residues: CASSLDPAGATYEQYF.

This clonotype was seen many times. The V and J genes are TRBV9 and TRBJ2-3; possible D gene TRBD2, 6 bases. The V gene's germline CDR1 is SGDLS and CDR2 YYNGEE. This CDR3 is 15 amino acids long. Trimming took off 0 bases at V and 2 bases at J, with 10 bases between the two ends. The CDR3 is CASSVGLEITDTQYF. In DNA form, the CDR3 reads TGTGCCAGCAGCGTAGGACTAGAGATCACAGATACGCAGTATTTT.

CDR3 nucleotide sequence: TGTGCCATCAGTGAGGACACGAGCTCCTACGAGCAGTACTTC. Its translation: CAISEDTSSYEQYF. The V and J genes are TRBV10-3 and TRBJ2-7; no clear D. The CDR3 consists of 14 residues. Germline assignment: CDR1 ENHRY and CDR2 SYGVKD. V dropped 2 bases and J dropped 0 bases, with 8 bases sitting between them.

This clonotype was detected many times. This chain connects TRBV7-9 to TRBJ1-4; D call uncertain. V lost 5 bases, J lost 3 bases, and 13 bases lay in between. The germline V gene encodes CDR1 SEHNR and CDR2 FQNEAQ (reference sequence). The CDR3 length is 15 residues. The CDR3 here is CASSRLGPPNEKLFF. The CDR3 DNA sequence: TGTGCCAGCAGCCGCCTTGGACCGCCTAATGAAAAACTGTTTTTT.

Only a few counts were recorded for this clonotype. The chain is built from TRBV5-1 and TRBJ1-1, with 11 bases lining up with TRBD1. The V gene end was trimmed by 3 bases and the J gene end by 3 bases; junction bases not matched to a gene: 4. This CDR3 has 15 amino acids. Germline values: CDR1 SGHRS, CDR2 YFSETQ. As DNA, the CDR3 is TGCGCCAGCAGCTCGGGACAGGGGGTGGACACTGAAGCTTTCTTT. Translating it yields CASSSGQGVDTEAFF.

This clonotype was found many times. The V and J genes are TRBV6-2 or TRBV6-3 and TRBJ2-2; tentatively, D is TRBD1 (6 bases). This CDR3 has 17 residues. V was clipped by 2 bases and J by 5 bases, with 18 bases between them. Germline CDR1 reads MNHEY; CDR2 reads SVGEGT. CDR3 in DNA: TGTGCCAGCAGTTACGGCCCCCCCGGGACAACGACCGGGGAGCTGTTTTTT. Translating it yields CASSYGPPGTTTGELFF.